This entry lists 20 T cell receptor beta chains sequenced from one sample in a study of T-cell reconstitution after alpha-beta-depleted transplantation in children. A TCRbeta library incorporating unique molecular identifiers was prepared. TCRdb independently ran MiXCR on the PCR reads; one entry per CDR3 protein. The sample contains roughly 200,000 distinct CDR3 sequences, approximately 8% of which appear only once. Source: PBMCs, mostly from graft donor cells, taken 360 days after TCRalphabeta/CD19-depleted stem cell transplant. The source of these receptors is a male patient between 2 and 10 years old who had a stem cell transplant for acute myeloid leukemia, so the T cells may come from the graft donor.

The CDR3 loop is CASRGRSLNGGNTEAFF. The DNA of the CDR3 is TGTGCCAGCCGCGGCCGGAGCCTGAACGGAGGAAACACTGAAGCTTTCTTT. The V and J genes are TRBV12-3 or TRBV12-4 and TRBJ1-1; D is unclear. This CDR3 is 17 amino acids long. With 8 bases removed from V and 2 bases from J, the gap between germline ends came to 24 bases.

This clonotype was seen more than once but under ten times. The chain is built from TRBV5-1 and TRBJ2-1; D is undetermined. CDR3 length: 13 amino acids. The germline V gene encodes CDR1 SGHRS and CDR2 YFSETQ. Between the trimmed V and J ends, which lost 0 bases and 8 bases, there was a span of 9 bases. The CDR3 region is CASSLVVRDEQFF. CDR3 sequence (DNA): TGCGCCAGCAGCTTGGTAGTTCGGGATGAGCAGTTCTTC. Based on the CDR3 plus reference TRBV5-1 and TRBJ2-1, the full variable domain is KAGVTQTPRYLIKTRGQQVTLSCSPISGHRSVSWYQQTPGQGLQFLFEYFSETQRNKGNFPGRFSGRQFSNSRSEMNVSTLELGDSALYLCASSLVVRDEQFFGPGTRLTVL.

The chain combines TRBV12-5 with TRBJ1-5; 12 bases line up with TRBD1. This CDR3 is 15 amino acids long. J lost 7 bases, V lost 4 bases, and 5 bases had no gene match. Germline lookup yields CDR1 LGHNT and CDR2 FRNRAP. The CDR3 nucleotides are TGTGCTAGTGGTTCGGGACAGGGGGCGAGGCAGCCCCAGCATTTT. It specifies CASGSGQGARQPQHF.

The V and J genes are TRBV11-1 and TRBJ2-3; 7 nucleotides match TRBD1. The CDR3 is 17 residues long. Trimming at V came to 2 bases and at J to 0 bases, leaving 8 bases not matched to a gene. Germline V gives CDR1 SGHAT, CDR2 FQDESV (reference sequence). Here the CDR3 reads CASSLLLGQASTDTQYF. The CDR3 region has the DNA TGTGCCAGCAGCTTACTACTCGGACAGGCTAGCACAGATACGCAGTATTTT.

This clonotype came up many times. The J gene is TRBJ2-5, the V gene TRBV29-1; a possible D gene is TRBD1 (6 bases). There are 11 residues in the CDR3. With 6 bases removed from V and 4 bases from J, the gap between germline ends came to 9 bases. CDR1 is SQVTM, CDR2 ANQGSEA, per germline. CDR3 nucleotide sequence: TGCAGCGTGACCAGGGGAGAGACCCAGTACTTC. Amino acids: CSVTRGETQYF.

This clonotype was found many times. This rearrangement joins TRBV4-2 to TRBJ2-1; D is undetermined. Trimming shortened V by 0 bases and J by 3 bases, and 15 bases separated the two germline ends. CDR3 length: 17 amino acids. Germline-derived CDR1 and CDR2 are LGHNA and YNFKEQ. CDR3 coding DNA: TGTGCCAGCAGCCAAGATCCACTCCGGTTGCGCTACAATGAGCAGTTCTTC. It specifies CASSQDPLRLRYNEQFF.

For this clonotype: Mismatch with germline at one junction end may stem from a read error. The chain is built from TRBV7-6 and TRBJ2-3; 8 bases are a match to TRBD2. Germline CDR1 SGHVS, CDR2 FNYEAQ. The CDR3 runs to 13 residues. The CDR3: CASRLAGLDTQYF. CDR3 bases: TGTGCCAGCAGGTTAGCGGGGCTAGATACGCAGTATTTT.

A remark on this clonotype: A much larger clone lies a single base off, so this may be a read error. The V gene is TRBV10-3, the J gene TRBJ2-7; D uncertain. The CDR3 is 11 residues long. From germline, CDR1 is ENHRY and CDR2 SYGVKD. CDR3 DNA sequence: TGTGGCACCAGGTCCTCCTACGAGCAGTACTTC. It is translated as CGTRSSYEQYF.

The rearrangement uses TRBV5-6 and TRBJ2-5; 8 bases line up with TRBD1. The germline V gene encodes CDR1 SGHDT and CDR2 YYEEEE. With 4 bases clipped from V and 6 bases from J, the junction kept 5 bases outside the gene matches. The CDR3 is made up of 13 amino acids. CDR3 nucleotide sequence: TGTGCCAGCAGCCCTGGACAGGGAAAGACCCAGTACTTC. It translates to CASSPGQGKTQYF.

This clonotype was detected many times. V and J are TRBV5-6 and TRBJ1-1, with 8 bases aligning to TRBD1. Germline CDR1 reads SGHDT; CDR2 reads YYEEEE. The length of the CDR3 is 13 residues. Trimming cost V 1 base and J 7 bases; bases outside gene matches: 3. Here the CDR3 reads CASSLQGAHEAFF. Written as DNA, the CDR3 is TGTGCCAGCAGCTTGCAGGGGGCACATGAAGCTTTCTTT.

The chain carries TRBV20-1 and TRBJ2-7; 8 bases are shared with TRBD2. Germline V lookup: CDR1 DFQATT, CDR2 SNEGSKA (reference sequence). The CDR3 is made up of 16 amino acids. The trim removed 3 bases at V and 6 bases at J, leaving 16 bases unmatched. As DNA, the CDR3 is TGCAGTGCTAGGCGTTATAGCGGGATCCGTCGAAGCGAGCAGTACTTC. Encoded protein: CSARRYSGIRRSEQYF.

The rearrangement joins TRBV7-2 to TRBJ2-5; possibly TRBD2 for D (5 bases). Germline loops: CDR1 SGHTA, CDR2 FQGNSA. Trimming took off 0 bases at V and 9 bases at J, with 5 bases between the two ends. This CDR3 comprises 11 residues. The CDR3 here is CASSLARAQYF. The CDR3 bases are TGTGCCAGCAGCTTAGCGAGGGCCCAGTACTTC.

CDR3 nucleotides: TGTGCCAGCAGCCAAGTGTCTCTTGGGGAGACCCAGTACTTC. As protein: CASSQVSLGETQYF. V gene TRBV4-2 combines with J gene TRBJ2-5, with D uncertain. Germline assignment: CDR1 LGHNA and CDR2 YNFKEQ. This CDR3 spans 14 amino acids. Trimming cost V 1 base and J 5 bases, with 11 bases left between them.

This clonotype was seen a handful of times. The chain employs TRBV5-1 and TRBJ2-7; D gene unclear. V was pared by 0 bases and J by 3 bases, with 10 bases between. The CDR3 is made up of 14 amino acids. CDR1 is SGHRS and CDR2 is YFSETQ in the germline V gene. CDR3 region: CASSLDSTDYEQYF. The DNA of the CDR3 is TGCGCCAGCAGCTTGGACTCGACGGACTACGAGCAGTACTTC.

This clonotype was detected ten times or more. V gene TRBV20-1 combines with J gene TRBJ2-1, with 7 bases lining up with TRBD2. The germline gives CDR1 DFQATT, CDR2 SNEGSKA (reference sequence). CDR3 length: 13 amino acids. The ends lost 6 bases at V and 7 bases at J; junction bases unmatched: 9. CDR3 protein: CSAFSGTMNEQFF. As DNA, the CDR3 is TGCAGTGCCTTCTCCGGGACTATGAATGAGCAGTTCTTC.

As concerns this clonotype: The junction and the germline gene differ at one end; a read error may be behind it. The chain employs TRBV20-1 and TRBJ1-1; 7 bases align to TRBD1. Germline assignment: CDR1 DFQATT and CDR2 SNEGSKA (reference sequence). The CDR3 runs 15 residues. This CDR3 reads CSARGAGGANTEAFF. In nucleotides, the CDR3 is TGCAGTGCCAGAGGAGCAGGGGGGGCGAACACTGAAGCTTTCTTT.

This clonotype was detected only a few times. V usage is TRBV20-1 and J usage is TRBJ2-7; possible D gene TRBD2, 5 bases. V was trimmed by 1 base and J by 2 bases, leaving 24 bases between them. Germline CDR1 reads DFQATT; CDR2 reads SNEGSKA (reference sequence). The CDR3 covers 18 residues. CDR3 DNA: TGCAGTGCTAGAGCGCTACTAGAGAAATCTCGCGTCCCCTACGAGCAGTACTTC. It is translated as CSARALLEKSRVPYEQYF.

This clonotype has ten or more counts. The chain combines TRBV6-1 with TRBJ2-1, with a tentative D call TRBD1 (6 bases). V shed 7 bases and J shed 0 bases, with 10 bases lying between them. Germline V lookup: CDR1 MNHNS, CDR2 SASEGT. This CDR3 is 14 amino acids long. CDR3 nucleotide sequence: TGTGCCAGCAAAAAGGACAGCTCCTACAATGAGCAGTTCTTC. Its protein product is CASKKDSSYNEQFF.

The chain carries TRBV20-1 and TRBJ1-2; TRBD1 agrees at 10 bases. Germline V lookup: CDR1 DFQATT, CDR2 SNEGSKA (reference sequence). The junction had 6 bases not matched to a gene; V was cut back by 3 bases and J by 8 bases. The CDR3 runs to 13 residues. The CDR3 DNA is TGCAGTGCTAGGCGCGGGACAGGGGAAGGCTACACCTTC. Translation: CSARRGTGEGYTF.

The rearrangement uses TRBV11-3 and TRBJ2-2, with D hard to call. Trimming shortened V by 4 bases and J by 0 bases, and 12 bases separated the two germline ends. Per the germline V gene, CDR1 is SGHNT and CDR2 is YENEEA. The CDR3 loop spans 16 amino acids. CDR3 protein: CASSSSVFANTGELFF. The CDR3, as DNA: TGTGCCAGCAGCTCCAGTGTTTTCGCGAACACCGGGGAGCTGTTTTTT.